This T cell receptor (beta chain) was identified in a study of OX40 agonist ivuxolimab in advanced cancers. The study in broad terms: Ivuxolimab was an agonistic, fully human IgG2 monoclonal antibody directed against OX40 (CD134), a costimulatory receptor. Patients were allowed to have had prior anti-PD-1, anti-PD-L1 or anti-CTLA-4 therapy, and around 40% of the dose-escalation patients had previously received checkpoint inhibitors. Of the approximately 50 dose-escalation patients, hepatocellular carcinoma was present in about 20, melanoma in around 15, renal cell carcinoma in 9 and head and neck cancer in 9. The paper describes the monotherapy dose-escalation part (N of about 47 patients) of the phase I trial of ivuxolimab. Peripheral TCRbeta sequencing was intended to test whether TCR sequence diversity was altered and clonal T-cell expansion was caused by ivuxolimab. Intravenous ivuxolimab was administered to patients every 2 weeks at six dose levels: 0.01, 0.1, 0.3, 1.5, 3 and 10 mg/kg. Partial responses occurred in three dose-escalation patients, of whom one had hepatocellular carcinoma and two had cutaneous melanoma. In the dose-escalation cohort, 82.7% of patients were male, and the mean age was approximately 60 years, with a range of roughly 23 to 85.

Details on this clone: Its antigen specificity is not known. No quality values exist for individual bases; no much larger clone is one base distant.

Genomic DNA was isolated from the sorted cells so that the TCRbeta CDR3 region could be sequenced. TCRbeta CDR3 regions were sequenced using the immunoSEQ Assay. This immuneACCESS table, as held by TCRdb, lists in-frame sequences with V and J called but not all clones. Of the missing ones, under half trace to an unresolved V gene in checked studies; the others have no known cause. The sample yields 70,000 to 95,000 clones; under 95% were counted once. The biggest ten clones account for roughly 0.53% of the sample. Patients with a history of autoimmune disease or receiving systemic immunosuppression were excluded from the trial. Peripheral blood for TCR sequencing was collected from all dose cohorts at baseline, on cycle 4 day 1, and on cycle 7 day 1. Samples were obtained from an open-label, multicenter, first-in-human phase I dose-escalation trial of ivuxolimab. Adults with locally advanced or metastatic melanoma, renal cell, hepatocellular, or head and neck squamous cell carcinoma were enrolled in the trial. Before TCR sequencing, CD4+ T cells and CD8+ T cells were sorted from peripheral blood as separate populations.

Study-wide conclusions, independent of this receptor: On average, CD8+ T cells showed more expanded clones than CD4+ T cells after ivuxolimab. Antigen specificity was not determined for the clonally expanded peripheral T cells. Clonal expansion of both CD4+ and CD8+ blood T cells was observed from baseline to week 6 at doses 0.1 to 3.0 mg/kg. Partial responders in the 0.1-3.0 mg/kg groups had among the lowest normalized peripheral clonal expansion, especially among CD8+ T cells. Low levels of normalized T-cell clonal expansion were also seen in some nonresponding patients.

Per the germline V gene (reference sequence), SEHNR is the CDR1 and FQNEAQ is the CDR2. The CDR3, from cysteine to phenylalanine, totals 13 residues. Of all the DNA, just the CDR3 is kept, 39 bases in frame from base 1. Trimming accounts for 5 bases at V and 8 bases at J, while the number of junction bases matched to no gene is 7. Sequenced material: CD4+ or CD8+ T cells sorted from blood, taken in a trial of the OX40 agonist ivuxolimab. Here the chain combines TRBV7-9 and TRBJ1-1; TRBD1 lines up with 8 middle nucleotides. This TCR was recovered from an adult with an advanced solid tumor such as melanoma, head and neck, liver or kidney cancer. The CDR3 has the sequence CASSASDRGEAFF. The DNA reads as follows: TGTGCCAGCAGCGCGAGTGACAGGGGAGAAGCTTTCTTT.